The present TCR beta chain was sequenced within a study of T cell changes during pregnancy in multiple sclerosis. CDR3 length equals 14 residues. J lost 10 bases, V lost 5 bases, and 7 bases had no gene match. Germline CDR1 reads SGDLS; CDR2 reads YYNGEE. Here immunoSEQ multiplex PCR was the method, and the copy in TCRdb shows in-frame clones only, minus some. The table has roughly 50,000 clones, 94% seen once. The chain employs TRBV9 and TRBJ2-6; 9 bases map to TRBD1. This receptor was obtained from a female donor with multiple sclerosis, enrolled in a pregnancy study. The material sequenced was CD8+ T cells from peripheral blood mononuclear cells, taken in the third trimester of pregnancy. In nucleotides, the CDR3 is TGTGCCAGCAGAGAATTAGGACAGGGGAACGTCCTGACTTTC. This gives the protein CASRELGQGNVLTF.